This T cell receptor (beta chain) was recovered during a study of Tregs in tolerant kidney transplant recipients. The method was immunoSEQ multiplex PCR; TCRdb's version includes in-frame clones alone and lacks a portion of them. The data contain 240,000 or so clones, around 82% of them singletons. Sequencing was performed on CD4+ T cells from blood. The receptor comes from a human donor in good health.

CDR3 sequence reads: CASSRTGGASNQPQHF. CDR3 nucleotide sequence: TGTGCCAGTAGTCGAACAGGGGGCGCAAGCAATCAGCCCCAGCATTTT. This chain connects TRBV19 to TRBJ1-5; TRBD1 matches 9 bases. The trim removed 5 bases at V and 1 base at J, leaving 6 bases unmatched. The CDR3 contains 16 residues. Per germline, CDR1 LNHDA and CDR2 SQIVND (reference sequence).